Shown below are 17 T cell receptor beta chains from a single sample sequenced in a study of T cells in narcolepsy. Sequencing used immunoSEQ multiplex PCR; TCRdb keeps in-frame clones, though not all of them. Of 27,000 or so clones in the sample, roughly 82% were seen once. What was sequenced was CD45RA- memory CD4+ T cells from PBMCs. The receptors were gathered from a human donor with narcolepsy.

The V gene is TRBV19, the J gene TRBJ1-5; 10 bases line up with TRBD1. V shed 6 bases and J 7 bases; nucleotides not matched to a gene: 9. From germline, CDR1 is LNHDA and CDR2 SQIVND (reference sequence). The CDR3 is 15 amino acids. The DNA of the CDR3 is TGTGCCAGTAGGCGTCGGACAGGGGGGGACCAGCCCCAGCATTTT. This sequence encodes CASRRRTGGDQPQHF.

This CDR3 is CASSLGLAGEVRTGELFF. CDR3 bases: TGCGCCAGCAGCTTGGGGCTAGCGGGAGAAGTTCGAACCGGGGAGCTGTTTTTT. The rearrangement links TRBV5-1 to TRBJ2-2; 10 nucleotides match TRBD2. CDR1 and CDR2 (germline): SGHRS, YFSETQ. CDR3 length: 18 residues. The junction had 10 bases not matched to a gene; V was cut back by 0 bases and J by 5 bases.

This chain links TRBV18 with TRBJ2-1, with 7 bases fitting TRBD2. V trimming: 1 base; J trimming: 7 bases; junction bases outside the gene matches: 7. The CDR3 runs to 15 residues. CDR1 is KGHSH and CDR2 is LQKENI in the germline V gene. CDR3 bases: TGTGCCAGCTCACCACTTCCGAGCGGGGAAAATGAGCAGTTCTTC. This sequence encodes CASSPLPSGENEQFF.

The chain uses TRBV5-4 and TRBJ1-2; TRBD1 agrees at 9 bases. Unmatched junction bases numbered 9, after V lost 4 bases and J lost 2 bases. Per the germline V gene, CDR1 is SGHNT and CDR2 is YYREEE (reference sequence). CDR3 length equals 16 residues. The CDR3 nucleotides are TGTGCCAGCAGCGACCGTCCGGGACAGGGAAACTATGGCTACACCTTC. As protein: CASSDRPGQGNYGYTF.

In DNA form, the CDR3 reads TGTGCCAGCAGCGCCCCGCCCCAACTAGCGGGGGTTGTAGCCGGGGAGCTGTTTTTT. Translation: CASSAPPQLAGVVAGELFF. The gene calls are TRBV7-8 and TRBJ2-2; 11 bases are shared with TRBD2. J was trimmed by 6 bases and V by 5 bases; bases with no gene match: 17. The germline V gene encodes CDR1 SGHVS and CDR2 FQNEAQ. This CDR3 spans 19 amino acids.

This chain joins TRBV28 and TRBJ1-2; 7 nucleotides align to TRBD1. Trimming took 6 bases from V and 2 from J; bases not matched to a gene: 3. Germline loops: CDR1 MDHEN, CDR2 SYDVKM. The CDR3 extends over 13 amino acids. CDR3 in DNA: TGTGCCAGCAGGGTGGGACAGAACTATGGCTACACCTTC. It translates to CASRVGQNYGYTF.

The V and J genes are TRBV18 and TRBJ2-1; 11 bases line up with TRBD1. In germline, CDR1 is KGHSH, CDR2 LQKENI. Losses at the gene ends were 2 bases for V and 7 bases for J; bases not matched to a gene: 4. CDR3 length: 15 amino acids. Here the CDR3 reads CASSPGTGGRNEQFF. In DNA form, the CDR3 reads TGTGCCAGCTCACCAGGGACAGGGGGTAGGAATGAGCAGTTCTTC. Supplemented by reference TRBV18 and TRBJ2-1, the full variable domain reads NAGVMQNPRHLVRRRGQEARLRCSPMKGHSHVYWYRQLPEEGLKFMVYLQKENIIDESGMPKERFSAEFPKEGPSILRIQQVVRGDSAAYFCASSPGTGGRNEQFFGPGTRLTVL.

In its sample, this clone was seen a few times. CDR3 nucleotides: TGTGCCAGCAGCATCCAGGGGAGCACTGAAGCTTTCTTT. Translation: CASSIQGSTEAFF. The rearrangement uses TRBV5-4 and TRBJ1-1; the D gene is possibly TRBD1 (6 bases). CDR3 length: 13 amino acids. The V end was cut by 4 bases, the J end by 4 bases, with 11 bases between. Germline-derived CDR1 and CDR2 are SGHNT and YYREEE (reference sequence).

The V gene is TRBV2, the J gene TRBJ2-2, with D possibly being TRBD1 (5 bases). This CDR3 comprises 15 residues. Germline CDR1 is SNHLY and CDR2 is FYNNEI. Trimming left V 6 bases short and J 2 bases short, with 13 bases between. In DNA form, the CDR3 reads TGTGCCAGCAGGAAAATGCAGGGAAACACCGGGGAGCTGTTTTTT. Translation: CASRKMQGNTGELFF.

The rearrangement links TRBV6-5 to TRBJ2-3; tentatively, D is TRBD1 (5 bases). The CDR3 covers 14 residues. V dropped 6 bases and J dropped 2 bases, with 12 bases sitting between them. Germline values: CDR1 MNHEY, CDR2 SVGAGI. The CDR3 DNA sequence: TGTGCCAGCAGGCAGACAGTGCTCACAGATACGCAGTATTTT. Translated: CASRQTVLTDTQYF.

J is TRBJ1-5 and V is TRBV10-3, with D hard to call. Germline loops: CDR1 ENHRY, CDR2 SYGVKD. CDR3 size: 15 residues. Between the trimmed V and J ends, which lost 0 bases and 3 bases, there was a span of 9 bases. This chain's CDR3 is CAISESRSNNQPQHF. The DNA of the CDR3 is TGTGCCATCAGTGAGTCGAGGTCGAACAATCAGCCCCAGCATTTT.

This clone was detected a few times. The chain is built from TRBV28 and TRBJ2-2, with D possibly being TRBD2 (7 bases). Trimming removed 7 bases from V and 6 bases from J, with 18 bases in between. The CDR3 totals 15 residues. The germline CDR1 and CDR2 sequences are MDHEN and SYDVKM. As DNA, the CDR3 is TGTGCCAGCACCCTGGGGAGGGGGTCGGCCGGGGAGCTGTTTTTT. Amino acid sequence: CASTLGRGSAGELFF.

This chain joins TRBV7-2 and TRBJ2-3; TRBD1 is a possible D gene (5 bases). Germline assignment: CDR1 SGHTA and CDR2 FQGNSA. The CDR3 is 15 amino acids. V dropped 1 base and J dropped 4 bases, with 12 bases sitting between them. The CDR3 bases are TGTGCCAGCAGCTTAGTTGGTGACAGCGCAGATACGCAGTATTTT. Protein: CASSLVGDSADTQYF. Full variable domain (missing parts from reference TRBV7-2 and TRBJ2-3): GAGVSQSPSNKVTEKGKDVELRCDPISGHTALYWYRQSLGQGLEFLIYFQGNSAPDKSGLPSDRFSAERTGGSVSTLTIQRTQQEDSAVYLCASSLVGDSADTQYFGPGTRLTVL.

In its sample, this clone was seen a few times. This rearrangement joins TRBV2 to TRBJ2-7; 11 bases align to TRBD2. CDR1 and CDR2 (germline): SNHLY, FYNNEI. The CDR3 has 17 amino acids. J was trimmed by 4 bases and V by 7 bases; bases with no gene match: 15. The CDR3 is CASTDSRLAGQIYEQYF. Written as DNA, the CDR3 is TGTGCCAGCACGGACAGCCGACTAGCGGGACAGATTTACGAGCAGTACTTC.

The rearrangement uses TRBV10-3 and TRBJ2-7; 9 nucleotides match TRBD1. The CDR3 contains 15 residues. Germline V lookup: CDR1 ENHRY, CDR2 SYGVKD. Trimming at V came to 3 bases and at J to 7 bases, leaving 10 bases not matched to a gene. CDR3 DNA sequence: TGTGCCATCAGTGACGCCGGGACAGGGATGGAGGAGCAGTACTTC. Protein: CAISDAGTGMEEQYF.

The chain recombines TRBV28 with TRBJ2-7; the D gene is possibly TRBD2 (5 bases). CDR3 size: 13 residues. The germline CDR1 and CDR2 sequences are MDHEN and SYDVKM. V shed 5 bases and J shed 5 bases, with 13 bases lying between them. CDR3 protein: CASSAPLGDEQYF. In DNA form, the CDR3 reads TGTGCCAGCAGTGCCCCCCTCGGGGACGAGCAGTACTTC.

This clone was observed a single time. V usage is TRBV10-3 and J usage is TRBJ1-4, with a weak D call TRBD1 (5 bases). V lost 7 bases and J lost 8, with 26 bases in between. The germline V gene encodes CDR1 ENHRY and CDR2 SYGVKD. This CDR3 has 17 residues. CDR3 DNA sequence: TGTGCCATCAAAGCAGGGATTGGCCGAGGGAATGACGAAAAACTGTTTTTT. Residues: CAIKAGIGRGNDEKLFF.